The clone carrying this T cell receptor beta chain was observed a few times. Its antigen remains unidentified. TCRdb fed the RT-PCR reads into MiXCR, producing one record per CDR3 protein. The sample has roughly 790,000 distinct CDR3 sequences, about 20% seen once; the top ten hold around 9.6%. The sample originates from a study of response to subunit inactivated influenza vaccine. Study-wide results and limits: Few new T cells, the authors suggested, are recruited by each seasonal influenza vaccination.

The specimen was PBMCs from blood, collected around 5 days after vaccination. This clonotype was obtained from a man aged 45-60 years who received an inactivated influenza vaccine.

DNA of the CDR3: TGTGCCAGCAGCCCCGTTCGCAGGGGAGACACCGGGGAGCTGTTTTTT. It translates to CASSPVRRGDTGELFF. V gene TRBV12-3 or TRBV12-4 combines with J gene TRBJ2-2, with a possible D match to TRBD1 (6 bases). V dropped 6 bases and J dropped 3 bases, with 17 bases sitting between them. CDR3 size: 16 residues.